This record concerns one T cell receptor beta chain sequence. The antigen is undetermined. The sample comes from a study of CD4 T cells in relation to SARS-CoV-2 and coronaviruses. Whole-study context: After 10 days of antigen culture, PBMC TCR beta CDR3s were sequenced.

Only in-frame clones appear in the TCRdb table, and some are missing; sequencing was by immunoSEQ multiplex PCR. The data show about 15,000 clones, about four fifths seen once. Unexposed donor CD4+ T cells date from about 2011-2019, before the COVID-19 pandemic. CD4+ T cells were isolated from the cells after more than 8 days of culture. PBMCs were plated at a few million per well in IL-2-containing medium. The sequence derives from a human donor in good health. Sequencing was performed on CD4+ T cells from PBMCs, cultured in vitro.

The chain's CDR3 is CASSEQTGAYEQYF. CDR3 nucleotide sequence: TGTGCCAGCTCAGAGCAAACAGGGGCCTACGAGCAGTACTTC. The chain couples TRBV18 to TRBJ2-7, with TRBD1 identical over 7 bases. V shed 5 bases, J shed 2 bases, and the junction held 6 bases outside the gene matches. The CDR3 has 14 amino acids. Germline values: CDR1 KGHSH, CDR2 LQKENI. Together with reference TRBV18 and TRBJ2-7, the CDR3 gives the full variable domain: NAGVMQNPRHLVRRRGQEARLRCSPMKGHSHVYWYRQLPEEGLKFMVYLQKENIIDESGMPKERFSAEFPKEGPSILRIQQVVRGDSAAYFCASSEQTGAYEQYFGPGTRLTVT.